This section outlines one T cell receptor beta chain sequence together with its context. The antigen is undetermined. CDR1 and CDR2 (germline): GTSNPN, SVGIG (reference sequence). The CDR3 length is 14 residues. J was trimmed by 2 bases and V by 4 bases; bases with no gene match: 4. The sample belongs to a study of cytomegalovirus exposure and HLA in healthy donors. In the study overall: The 95 to 150 validation repertoires used a platform that matched the one used for the 600 to 700 first-cohort repertoires, as a later analysis reported. Study results and limitations: Despite most TCR sequences being rare, some public TCRs occurred in many donors. Per published reports, the classifier diagnosed cytomegalovirus status with high specificity and sensitivity. Listed as cytomegalovirus-associated were around 160 TCR beta chains.

Measured with immunoSEQ multiplex PCR; TCRdb has only the in-frame clones, and not every one. The sample holds over 200,000 clones; 88% are singletons and the top ten take 2.9%. Specimen: PBMCs. The chain has TRBV30 and TRBJ2-1, with 8 bases fitting TRBD2. The receptor was isolated from a woman aged 18 to 35 in good health and CMV-seronegative. As DNA, the CDR3 is TGTGCCTGGACGGGGGGGCCGGCCTACAATGAGCAGTTCTTC. Its protein is CAWTGGPAYNEQFF.